The sequence of this T cell receptor (beta chain) was determined in a study of tumor-infiltrating lymphocytes in primary liver carcinoma. Trimming stripped 2 bases from V and 6 bases from J, with 11 bases between. Germline CDR1 is SQVTM and CDR2 is ANQGSEA. CDR3 length: 13 residues. Synthesis of TCR beta cDNA was carried out from 450 to 650 ng total RNA with a constant-region primer. TCR beta libraries came from three nested multiplex PCR rounds using slightly modified ARM-PCR. Use of TRBV1-TRBV30 forward primers with a C-beta reverse primer characterized the first two PCR rounds, which lasted around 10 cycles each. TCRdb processed the multiplex PCR reads anew with MiXCR; each CDR3 protein has one entry. Among around 79,000 distinct CDR3 sequences listed, roughly two thirds were seen once. Joint extraction of RNA and DNA used roughly 19-31 mg of bulk tissue that was unsorted.

J is TRBJ2-1 and V is TRBV29-1; the D gene is possibly TRBD2 (6 bases). The source material was tumor-adjacent normal liver tissue. The clonotype originates from a man between 35 and 55 years old with primary liver carcinoma and hepatitis B virus infection. CDR3 in DNA: TGCAGCGTTGAAACGACTAGTGGCAATGAGCAGTTCTTC. This sequence encodes CSVETTSGNEQFF.